This T cell receptor beta chain emerged from a study of T cell repertoires in cytomegalovirus infection. Overall study: Evidence of both CMV infection and a matching HLA type came from public TCR beta signatures.

Each CDR3 protein is one row after TCRdb ran MiXCR on the reads. The sample lists over 90,000 distinct CDR3 sequences; more than 15% were seen once. This clonotype occurred a few times. Germline V gene lookup returns CDR1 SGHRS and CDR2 YFSETQ. Trimming took 2 bases from V and 6 from J; bases not matched to a gene: 7. The CDR3 has 15 residues. The specimen was PBMCs. This receptor was obtained from a human donor in good health (CMV status not recorded). Some clones in this sample may be carry-over from other donors' samples. The chain joins TRBV5-1 to TRBJ2-1; 8 bases are a match to TRBD2. This CDR3 reads CASSFSGGSANEQFF. CDR3 nucleotides: TGCGCCAGCAGCTTCAGCGGGGGCTCCGCCAATGAGCAGTTCTTC.